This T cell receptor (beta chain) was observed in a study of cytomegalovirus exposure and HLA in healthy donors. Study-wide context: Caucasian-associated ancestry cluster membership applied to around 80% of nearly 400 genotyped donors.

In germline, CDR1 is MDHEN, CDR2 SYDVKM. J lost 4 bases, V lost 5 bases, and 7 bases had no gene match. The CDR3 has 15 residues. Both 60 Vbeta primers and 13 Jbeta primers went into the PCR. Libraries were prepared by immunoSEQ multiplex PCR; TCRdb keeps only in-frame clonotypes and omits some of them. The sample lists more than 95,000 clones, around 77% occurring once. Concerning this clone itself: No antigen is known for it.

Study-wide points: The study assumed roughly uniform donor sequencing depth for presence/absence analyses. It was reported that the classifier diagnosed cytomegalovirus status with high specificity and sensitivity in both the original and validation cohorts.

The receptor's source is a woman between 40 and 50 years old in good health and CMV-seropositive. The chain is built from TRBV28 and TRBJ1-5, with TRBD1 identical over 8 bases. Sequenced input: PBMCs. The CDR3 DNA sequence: TGTGCCAGCAGTCGACAGGGGTTGGGGAATCAGCCCCAGCATTTT. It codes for CASSRQGLGNQPQHF. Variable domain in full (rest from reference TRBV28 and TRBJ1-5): DVKVTQSSRYLVKRTGEKVFLECVQDMDHENMFWYRQDPGLGLRLIYFSYDVKMKEKGDIPEGYSVSREKKERFSLILESASTNQTSMYLCASSRQGLGNQPQHFGDGTRLSIL.